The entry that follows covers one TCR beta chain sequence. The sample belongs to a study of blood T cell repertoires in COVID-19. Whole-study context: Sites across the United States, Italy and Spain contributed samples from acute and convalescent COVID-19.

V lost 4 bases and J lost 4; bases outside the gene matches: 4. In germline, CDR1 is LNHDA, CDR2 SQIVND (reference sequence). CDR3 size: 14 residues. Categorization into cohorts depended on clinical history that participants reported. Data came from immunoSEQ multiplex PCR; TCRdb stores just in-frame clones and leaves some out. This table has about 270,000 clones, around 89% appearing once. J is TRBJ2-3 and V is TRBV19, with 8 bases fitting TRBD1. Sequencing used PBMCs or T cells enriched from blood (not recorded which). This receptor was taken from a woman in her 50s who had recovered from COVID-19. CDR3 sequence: CASSKGQGSDTQYF. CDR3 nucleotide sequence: TGTGCCAGTAGTAAAGGACAGGGCTCAGATACGCAGTATTTT.